The present T cell receptor beta chain was sequenced within a study of T cells in Graves' hyperthyroidism and ophthalmopathy. V gave up 5 bases and J gave up 3 bases; unmatched junction bases: 8. Germline V gene data show CDR1 as SGHTA and CDR2 as FQGNSA. There are 16 residues in the CDR3. Amplification targeted TCR beta CDR3 regions from RNA transcripts. TCR CDR3 regions were first amplified by RT-PCR with HTBI primers. TCRdb reprocessed the multiplex PCR reads via MiXCR and lists one record per CDR3 protein. Of roughly 400,000 distinct CDR3 sequences listed, about 25% are singletons. General study findings and limits: Among clonotypes expanded in thyroid above 0.001, most were also found in blood.

This clonotype was detected ten times or more. What it recognizes is unknown. Those patients with uncontrolled infection, other autoimmune disease, pregnancy or lactation were excluded. V gene TRBV7-2 combines with J gene TRBJ2-3, with TRBD1 matching over 10 bases. This clonotype originated in a man aged 45-60 years with Graves' hyperthyroidism. Sequenced input: blood. The chain's CDR3 is CASSRRDRGRTDTQYF. DNA of the CDR3: TGTGCCAGCAGCCGACGGGACAGGGGAAGAACAGATACGCAGTATTTT.